These 12 T cell receptor beta chains share one sample of origin, sequenced in a study of cytomegalovirus exposure and HLA in healthy donors. Both 60 Vbeta primers and 13 Jbeta primers went into the PCR. Sequencing was performed with immunoSEQ multiplex PCR; in TCRdb, only in-frame clones are kept and a portion is missing. This sample has approximately 150,000 clones, with roughly 80% found just once. Material: PBMCs. Receptors originate from a man aged 35 to 55 in good health and CMV-seronegative.

This sequence joins TRBV5-1 and TRBJ2-2; D gene unclear. V was shortened by 3 bases and J by 5 bases, with 5 bases between the two germline ends. Germline CDR1 and CDR2: SGHRS and YFSETQ. CDR3 size: 12 residues. The chain's CDR3 is CASSSLTGELFF. The CDR3 coding sequence is TGCGCCAGCAGCTCCCTTACCGGGGAGCTGTTTTTT.

The chain combines TRBV19 with TRBJ2-5, with 7 bases identical to TRBD1. This CDR3 region has 14 residues. CDR1 is LNHDA and CDR2 is SQIVND in the germline V gene (reference sequence). Germline trimming cut 0 bases from V and 7 bases from J; bases unmatched to any gene: 5. The CDR3 sequence is CASSIETGMVTQYF. CDR3 in DNA: TGTGCCAGTAGTATAGAGACAGGGATGGTGACCCAGTACTTC. Together with reference TRBV19 and TRBJ2-5, the CDR3 gives the full variable domain: DGGITQSPKYLFRKEGQNVTLSCEQNLNHDAMYWYRQDPGQGLRLIYYSQIVNDFQKGDIAEGYSVSREKKESFPLTVTSAQKNPTAFYLCASSIETGMVTQYFGPGTRLLVL.

This chain links TRBV7-9 with TRBJ2-7; 14 positions agree with TRBD2. V lost 8 bases to trimming and J lost 6 bases; unmatched junction nucleotides: 15. The CDR3 totals 17 residues. Looked up from germline, CDR1 is SEHNR and CDR2 is FQNEAQ (reference sequence). The CDR3, as DNA: TGTGCCAGCTCCGGGACTAGCGGGGGAGCCCGGAGTGGCGAGCAGTACTTC. It codes for CASSGTSGGARSGEQYF.

As regards this clone: Other DNA sequences in this sample translate to the same CDR3. The gene calls are TRBV7-6 and TRBJ2-2; no clear D gene. The CDR3 runs to 14 residues. Germline CDR1 is SGHVS and CDR2 is FNYEAQ. The V gene lost 1 base and the J gene lost 5 bases, with 8 bases spanning the gap. The CDR3 DNA sequence: TGTGCCAGCAGCTTAGGGTCTGAGACCGGGGAGCTGTTTTTT. Translation gives CASSLGSETGELFF. Drawing the rest from reference TRBV7-6 and TRBJ2-2, the complete variable domain is GAGVSQSPRYKVTKRGQDVALRCDPISGHVSLYWYRQALGQGPEFLTYFNYEAQQDKSGLPNDRFSAERPEGSISTLTIQRTEQRDSAMYRCASSLGSETGELFFGEGSRLTVL.

This rearrangement joins TRBV7-2 to TRBJ1-2; no clear D. Germline CDR1 SGHTA, CDR2 FQGNSA. V was trimmed by 2 bases and J by 3 bases, leaving 7 bases between them. This CDR3 region has 13 residues. CDR3 protein: CASSLYNDYGYTF. DNA for the CDR3: TGTGCCAGCAGCTTATATAATGACTATGGCTACACCTTC.

This rearrangement joins TRBV6-5 to TRBJ2-5; D remains unclear. The CDR3 is 14 amino acids. Germline V CDR1 and CDR2: MNHEY, SVGAGI. V dropped 0 bases and J dropped 5 bases, with 10 bases sitting between them. Written as DNA, the CDR3 is TGTGCCAGCAGTTACTCGGTGGTCGGGGAGACCCAGTACTTC. It encodes CASSYSVVGETQYF.

This chain uses TRBV10-2 with TRBJ2-2; possible D gene TRBD1, 5 bases. V was shortened by 8 bases and J by 7 bases, with 20 bases between the two germline ends. The CDR3 has 15 amino acids. Germline V gene sequence: CDR1 WSHSY, CDR2 SAAADI. The CDR3: CASRVRTLHGGELFF. CDR3 DNA sequence: TGCGCCAGCCGTGTTAGGACACTCCACGGCGGGGAGCTGTTTTTT.

This sequence joins TRBV6-4 and TRBJ2-2; D is perhaps TRBD1 (5 bases). The CDR3 is 15 amino acids. The V and J ends lost 7 bases and 6 bases respectively, with 18 bases between them. Germline-derived CDR1 and CDR2 are MRHNA and SNTAGT. CDR3 sequence reads: CASISGFRCSGELFF. The CDR3 coding sequence is TGTGCCAGCATTTCAGGGTTTCGATGTTCCGGGGAGCTGTTTTTT.

The rearrangement joins TRBV29-1 to TRBJ2-7; 9 nucleotides agree with TRBD1. From germline, CDR1 is SQVTM and CDR2 ANQGSEA. This CDR3 has 16 residues. V lost 1 base and J lost 0; bases outside the gene matches: 7. CDR3 nucleotide sequence: TGCAGCGTTGAAGCCCTTGGGACAGGGAGCTCCTACGAGCAGTACTTC. The encoded protein is CSVEALGTGSSYEQYF.

The chain's CDR3 is CASSLVGQSNTEAFF. In DNA, the CDR3 is TGTGCCAGCAGCTTAGTGGGACAATCGAACACTGAAGCTTTCTTT. This chain joins TRBV11-2 and TRBJ1-1, with D possibly matching TRBD1 (6 bases). The ends were cut back, 1 base at V and 1 base at J, with 10 bases in the middle. Germline V lookup: CDR1 SGHAT, CDR2 FQNNGV. The CDR3 covers 15 residues.

J is TRBJ1-1 and V is TRBV5-1; 9 bases map to TRBD1. The CDR3 loop spans 17 amino acids. V lost 2 bases and J lost 4; bases outside the gene matches: 12. Germline V gene data show CDR1 as SGHRS and CDR2 as YFSETQ. CDR3 bases: TGCGCCAGCAGCTTAGGGACAGGGCCCGTATTGAGCACTGAAGCTTTCTTT. As protein: CASSLGTGPVLSTEAFF.

Turning to this clone: Other DNA sequences from this sample encode an identical CDR3 as well. In nucleotides, the CDR3 is TGCGCCAGCAGGACCGTTGCGGGAATAGCGGCTGAAGCTTTCTTT. Translating it yields CASRTVAGIAAEAFF. The chain employs TRBV5-1 and TRBJ1-1; D uncertain. Trimming pared 5 bases from V and 6 bases from J, leaving 20 bases between. The CDR3 consists of 15 residues. CDR1 SGHRS and CDR2 YFSETQ come from the germline V gene.